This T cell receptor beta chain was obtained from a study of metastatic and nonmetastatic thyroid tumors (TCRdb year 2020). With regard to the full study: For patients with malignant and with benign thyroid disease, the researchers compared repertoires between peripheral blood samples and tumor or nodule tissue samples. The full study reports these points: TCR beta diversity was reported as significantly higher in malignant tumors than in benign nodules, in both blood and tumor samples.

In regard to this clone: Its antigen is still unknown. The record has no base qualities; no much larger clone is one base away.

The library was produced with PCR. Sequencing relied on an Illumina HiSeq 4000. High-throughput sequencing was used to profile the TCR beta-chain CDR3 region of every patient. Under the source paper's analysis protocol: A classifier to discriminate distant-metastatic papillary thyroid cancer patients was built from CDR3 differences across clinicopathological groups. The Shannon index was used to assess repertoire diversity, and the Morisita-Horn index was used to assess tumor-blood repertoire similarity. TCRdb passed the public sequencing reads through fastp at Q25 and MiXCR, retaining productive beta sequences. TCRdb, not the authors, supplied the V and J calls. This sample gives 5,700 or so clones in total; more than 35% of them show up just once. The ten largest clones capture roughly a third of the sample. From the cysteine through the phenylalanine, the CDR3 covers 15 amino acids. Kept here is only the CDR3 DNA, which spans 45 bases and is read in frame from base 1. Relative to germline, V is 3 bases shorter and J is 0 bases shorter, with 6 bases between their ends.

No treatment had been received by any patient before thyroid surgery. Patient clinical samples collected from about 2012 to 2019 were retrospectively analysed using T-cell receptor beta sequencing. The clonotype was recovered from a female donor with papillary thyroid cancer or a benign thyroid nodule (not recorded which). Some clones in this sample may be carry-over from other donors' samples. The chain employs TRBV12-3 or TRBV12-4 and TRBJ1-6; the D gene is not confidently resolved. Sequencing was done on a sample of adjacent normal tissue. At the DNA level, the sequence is TGTGCCAGCAGTTTTGGGAGCTCCTATAATTCACCCCTCCACTTT. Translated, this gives CASSFGSSYNSPLHF.